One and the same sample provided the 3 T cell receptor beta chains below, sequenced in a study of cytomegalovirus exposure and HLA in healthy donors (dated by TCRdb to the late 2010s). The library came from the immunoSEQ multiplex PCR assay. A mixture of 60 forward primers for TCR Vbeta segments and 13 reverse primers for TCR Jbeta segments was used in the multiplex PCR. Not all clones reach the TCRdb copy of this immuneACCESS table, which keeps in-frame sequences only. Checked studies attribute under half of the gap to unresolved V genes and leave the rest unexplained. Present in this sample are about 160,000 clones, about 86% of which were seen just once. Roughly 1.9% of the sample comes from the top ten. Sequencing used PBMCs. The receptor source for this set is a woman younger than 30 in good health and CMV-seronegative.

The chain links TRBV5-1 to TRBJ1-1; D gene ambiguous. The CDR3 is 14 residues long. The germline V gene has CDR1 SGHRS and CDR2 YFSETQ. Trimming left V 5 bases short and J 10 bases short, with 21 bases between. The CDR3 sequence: CASRGSDGASRAFF. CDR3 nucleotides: TGCGCCAGCAGAGGAAGCGACGGAGCCTCTCGAGCTTTCTTT.

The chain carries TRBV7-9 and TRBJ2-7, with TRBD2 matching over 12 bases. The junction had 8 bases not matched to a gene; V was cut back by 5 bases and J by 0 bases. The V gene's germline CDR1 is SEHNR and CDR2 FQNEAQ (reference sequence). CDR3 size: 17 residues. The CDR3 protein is CASSPGLAGPPSYEQYF. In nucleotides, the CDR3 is TGTGCCAGCAGCCCGGGACTAGCGGGCCCGCCCTCCTACGAGCAGTACTTC.

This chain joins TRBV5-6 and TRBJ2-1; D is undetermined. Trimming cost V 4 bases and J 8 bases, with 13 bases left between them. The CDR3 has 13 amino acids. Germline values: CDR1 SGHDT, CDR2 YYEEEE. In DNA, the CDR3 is TGTGCCAGCAGCCCCGTTACATTGGATGAGCAGTTCTTC. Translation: CASSPVTLDEQFF.